Listed here are 2 T cell receptor beta chains from one sample, sequenced in a study of shared clonotypes between healthy human individuals. TCRdb keeps only in-frame clones here, not all; method: immunoSEQ multiplex PCR. The sample gives about 120,000 clones, more than 65% of which show up once; about 23% is in the top ten. The source material was memory CD8+ T cells sorted from blood. The subset here: CD45RO+ cells pooled with CCR7-negative TemRA cells. The receptors shown here come from a woman aged 25 to 39 in good health.

The J gene is TRBJ2-7, the V gene TRBV6-8; D is ambiguous. Germline V gene lookup returns CDR1 MNHGY and CDR2 SAAAGT. CDR3 length: 20 amino acids. V was clipped by 4 bases and J by 0 bases, with 28 bases between them. The CDR3 DNA follows: TGTGCCAGCAGTTCACCCTTGGACCATGCCGGGCACTGGAGCTCCTACGAGCAGTACTTC. As protein: CASSSPLDHAGHWSSYEQYF.

This sequence joins TRBV4-1 and TRBJ2-7; 7 nucleotides agree with TRBD2. Trimming took 1 base from V and 6 from J; bases not matched to a gene: 3. The CDR3 covers 13 residues. CDR1 is MGHRA and CDR2 is YSYEKL in the germline V gene. The CDR3 loop reads CASSQGRLAEQYF. CDR3 sequence (DNA): TGCGCCAGCAGCCAAGGTCGACTAGCCGAGCAGTACTTC.